A selection of T cell receptor beta chains follows, all from one sample in a study of control samples from healthy donors and cancer patients. Here immunoSEQ multiplex PCR was the method, and the copy in TCRdb shows in-frame clones only, minus some. The table lists about 160,000 clones, roughly 94% of them singletons. The sample taken for sequencing was blood. The receptors here all came from a woman aged 40 to 50 in good health. Each CDR3 is given with its conserved first and last residue. The order of the fields is V gene, clone size, J gene, D gene, CDR3 protein, CDR3 DNA. The D gene is left open where the match is weak. Clone size is shown for a subset of rows, as once, few, many or a class of expanded clone.

TRBV3-1/TRBV3-2	NA	TRBJ2-3	NA	CASSRGGYDRMQYF	TGTGCCAGCAGCCGAGGGGGGTACGATCGGATGCAGTATTTT
TRBV7-9	once	TRBJ2-1	TRBD1	CASSLTGGGYEQFF	TGTGCCAGCAGCCTGACAGGGGGAGGCTATGAGCAGTTCTTC
TRBV5-1	NA	TRBJ2-3	NA	CASSLADRWARTDTQYF	TGCGCCAGCAGCTTGGCCGATCGGTGGGCCCGCACAGATACGCAGTATTTT
TRBV4-1	NA	TRBJ1-5	TRBD1	CASSQVFRGQSQPQHF	TGCGCCAGCAGCCAAGTCTTCAGGGGGCAGAGTCAGCCCCAGCATTTT
TRBV30	few	TRBJ1-2	NA	CAWSARKRHGYTF	TGTGCCTGGAGTGCGAGGAAACGTCATGGCTACACCTTC
TRBV2	few	TRBJ2-5	NA	CASREQETQYF	TGTGCCAGCAGGGAACAAGAGACCCAGTACTTC
TRBV5-1	NA	TRBJ1-2	NA	CASSSTRVGYTF	TGCGCCAGCAGCTCGACCCGGGTCGGCTACACCTTC
TRBV4-1	NA	TRBJ1-6	NA	CASSQWWREGNSPLHF	TGCGCCAGCAGCCAATGGTGGAGGGAAGGTAATTCACCCCTCCACTTT
TRBV9	NA	TRBJ1-1	NA	CASSPQTEAFF	TGTGCCAGCAGCCCTCAAACTGAAGCTTTCTTT
TRBV4-2	NA	TRBJ1-3	TRBD1	CASSQETGQAGNTIYF	TGTGCCAGCAGCCAAGAAACGGGACAGGCTGGAAACACCATATATTTT